This T cell receptor (beta chain) stems from a study of blood T cell repertoires in COVID-19. Seattle patients were enrolled while actively infected and followed longitudinally. Data came from immunoSEQ multiplex PCR; TCRdb stores just in-frame clones and leaves some out. The repertoire includes roughly 280,000 clones, almost 90% of them detected once, and 10% to 12% sits in the top ten. The sequence derives from a woman aged 25 to 39 with COVID-19, enrolled during active disease. The source material was peripheral blood.

The CDR3, as DNA: TGTGCCAGCAGCTTAGCACTAGCGAGAGAGCAGTACTTC. Amino acid sequence: CASSLALAREQYF. The gene calls are TRBV5-4 and TRBJ2-7; 7 bases match TRBD2. Germline V gene sequence: CDR1 SGHNT, CDR2 YYREEE (reference sequence). The CDR3 runs 13 residues. The J segment lost 7 bases and the V segment lost 2 bases, leaving 6 bases of the junction unmatched.